Given below is one T cell receptor (beta chain) in context. Its antigen is still unknown. These data are taken from a study of Ad26.COV2.S vaccination and SARS-CoV-2 variants. Study-wide context: Intramuscular Ad26.COV2.S doses were given once or twice, 56 days apart. Study observations and caveats: Vaccinees displayed broader spike-specific TCR repertoires than placebo recipients.

The table came from immunoSEQ multiplex PCR; TCRdb's copy has only in-frame clones and leaves some out. Counted here are roughly 380,000 clones, 70% to 90% occurring once; the ten biggest clones make up about 4%. The V segment lost 7 bases and the J segment 2 bases; nucleotides outside the gene matches: 7. The CDR3 contains 17 residues. The V gene's germline CDR1 is ENHRY and CDR2 SYGVKD. Treatment meaning: roughly 18 received Ad26.COV2.S at low or high dose, single or two shots; about 5 received placebo; per-sample allocation not given. At day 63 after the first vaccine or placebo injection, samples were drawn. This adult donor, from Boston, was 18-55 years old.

The TCR was taken from a person aged 18-60 years who received the Ad26.COV2.S COVID-19 vaccine or a placebo. The specimen was peripheral blood, collected in a trial of Ad26.COV2.S vaccine versus placebo. This chain uses TRBV10-3 with TRBJ2-3; 15 positions match TRBD2. The CDR3 region has the DNA TGTGCCATCATGGGGACTAGCGGGGGGATTAACACAGATACGCAGTATTTT. It specifies CAIMGTSGGINTDTQYF.